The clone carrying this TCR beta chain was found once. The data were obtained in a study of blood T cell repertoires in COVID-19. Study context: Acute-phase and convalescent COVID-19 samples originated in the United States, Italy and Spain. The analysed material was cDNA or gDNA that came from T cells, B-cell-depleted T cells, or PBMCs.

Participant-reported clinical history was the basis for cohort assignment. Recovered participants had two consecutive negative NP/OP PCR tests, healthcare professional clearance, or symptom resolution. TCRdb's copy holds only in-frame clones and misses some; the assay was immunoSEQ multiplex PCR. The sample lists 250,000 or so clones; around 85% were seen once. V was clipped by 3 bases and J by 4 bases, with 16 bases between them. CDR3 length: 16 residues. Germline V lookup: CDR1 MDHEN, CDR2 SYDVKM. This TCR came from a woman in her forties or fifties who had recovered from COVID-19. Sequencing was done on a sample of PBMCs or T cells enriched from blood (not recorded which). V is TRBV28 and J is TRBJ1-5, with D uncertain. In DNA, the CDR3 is TGTGCCAGCAGTTTCGCCGGAACAGATAGAAATCAGCCCCAGCATTTT. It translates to CASSFAGTDRNQPQHF.